This T cell receptor (beta chain) is drawn from a study of T cell repertoires in ileal Crohn's disease. Clones were sequenced by immunoSEQ multiplex PCR, and TCRdb holds only the in-frame ones, with some missing. The table lists roughly 16,000 clones, 85% to 95% of them singletons. CDR1 is SGHTA and CDR2 is FQGNSA in the germline V gene. CDR3 length: 16 residues. The V end was cut by 5 bases, the J end by 0 bases, with 16 bases between. Comment on this clone: Its antigen remains unknown.

Study-wide results and limits: Endoscopic recurrence occurred in every patient whose clonality exceeded 26.8%. High-frequency clones were more common in sorted CD8 than CD4 cells.

The material sequenced was ileal tissue. This chain links TRBV7-2 with TRBJ1-2; tentative D call: TRBD1 (5 bases). The TCR originated in an adult with Crohn's disease. The CDR3: CASSSQSGATNYGYTF. In nucleotides, the CDR3 is TGTGCCAGCAGCAGTCAGTCTGGGGCAACTAACTATGGCTACACCTTC.